The sequence of this T cell receptor beta chain was determined in a study of CD8+ T cells in alopecia areata. Study findings and constraints: Scalp lesions, especially in alopecia totalis/universalis, had higher clonality than normal scalp. Sharing of TCRs across patients appeared less clear than in mice, possibly for HLA-related reasons.

Sorting of PBMCs yielded the CD4+ and CD8+ T cells. Comment on this clone: Its antigen is currently unknown.

After isolation, RNA underwent reverse transcription to generate cDNA as the sequencing template. The method was immunoSEQ multiplex PCR; TCRdb's version includes in-frame clones alone and lacks a portion of them. Of roughly 100,000 clones detected, less than 70% appear once; the ten largest clones hold 8% to 10%. Germline assignment: CDR1 SGDLS and CDR2 YYNGEE. The V end was cut by 0 bases, the J end by 3 bases, with 3 bases between. There are 12 residues in the CDR3. Sequencing used CD4+ T cells sorted from blood. The chain combines TRBV9 with TRBJ2-5; no reliable D call. This clonotype originated in a human donor in good health. The CDR3 region is CASSVAEETQYF. In DNA form, the CDR3 reads TGTGCCAGCAGCGTAGCAGAAGAGACCCAGTACTTC.